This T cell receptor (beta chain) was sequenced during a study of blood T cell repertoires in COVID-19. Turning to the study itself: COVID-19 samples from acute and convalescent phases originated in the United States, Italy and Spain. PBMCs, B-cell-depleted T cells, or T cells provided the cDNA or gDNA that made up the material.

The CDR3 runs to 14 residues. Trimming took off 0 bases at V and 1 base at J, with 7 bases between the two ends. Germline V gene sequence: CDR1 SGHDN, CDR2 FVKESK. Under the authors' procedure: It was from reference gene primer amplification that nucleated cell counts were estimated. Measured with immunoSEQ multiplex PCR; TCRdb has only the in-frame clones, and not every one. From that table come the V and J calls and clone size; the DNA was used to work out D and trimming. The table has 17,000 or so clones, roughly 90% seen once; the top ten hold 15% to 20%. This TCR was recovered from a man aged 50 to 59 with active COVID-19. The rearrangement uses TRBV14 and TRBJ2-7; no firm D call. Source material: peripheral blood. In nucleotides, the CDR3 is TGTGCCAGCAGCCAAGATGCCAGTTCCTACGAGCAGTACTTC. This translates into CASSQDASSYEQYF.